These 8 T cell receptor beta chains were sequenced from one sample in a study of cytomegalovirus exposure and HLA in healthy donors. The PCR used 60 Vbeta and 13 Jbeta primers. Libraries were prepared by immunoSEQ multiplex PCR; TCRdb keeps only in-frame clonotypes and omits some of them. The table records nearly 110,000 clones, 75% of them present only once. Material: PBMCs. The receptors derive from a male donor in good health and CMV-seropositive.

The V call is TRBV5-4, the J call TRBJ2-7; 7 bases line up with TRBD1. The trim removed 2 bases at V and 4 bases at J, leaving 9 bases unmatched. The CDR3 runs to 15 residues. Looked up from germline, CDR1 is SGHNT and CDR2 is YYREEE (reference sequence). The CDR3 DNA follows: TGTGCCAGCAGCTTAACTCCGGGACAGCAGTACGAGCAGTACTTC. Protein: CASSLTPGQQYEQYF.

The genes are TRBV27 and TRBJ2-7; possible D gene TRBD2, 6 bases. The V and J ends lost 7 bases and 3 bases respectively, with 19 bases between them. The CDR3 loop spans 15 amino acids. The germline gives CDR1 MNHEY, CDR2 SMNVEV (reference sequence). The CDR3 is CASTRDEGGIYEQYF. The CDR3 DNA reads as TGTGCCAGCACCAGAGATGAGGGAGGAATCTACGAGCAGTACTTC.

The chain couples TRBV5-6 to TRBJ1-2, with unresolved D. The CDR3 runs 16 residues. Germline CDR1 and CDR2: SGHDT and YYEEEE. Trimming took 0 bases from V and 2 from J, leaving 14 bases between them. CDR3 protein: CASSLAVEGWNYGYTF. The DNA of the CDR3 is TGTGCCAGCAGCTTGGCCGTGGAGGGATGGAACTATGGCTACACCTTC. The entire variable domain, with the rest obtained from reference TRBV5-6 and TRBJ1-2, is as follows: DAGVTQSPTHLIKTRGQQVTLRCSPKSGHDTVSWYQQALGQGPQFIFQYYEEEERQRGNFPDRFSGHQFPNYSSELNVNALLLGDSALYLCASSLAVEGWNYGYTFGSGTRLTVV.

This rearrangement joins TRBV19 to TRBJ2-1; 9 nucleotides align to TRBD2. Per germline, CDR1 LNHDA and CDR2 SQIVND (reference sequence). The V segment lost 2 bases and the J segment 5 bases; nucleotides outside the gene matches: 13. This CDR3 region has 18 residues. The CDR3, as DNA: TGTGCCAGTAGTATATATGGTGCCGGTAGCGGGAGAAACAATGAGCAGTTCTTC. Translated, it gives CASSIYGAGSGRNNEQFF.

V and J are TRBV4-1 and TRBJ2-3; D unresolved. V shed 3 bases and J shed 0 bases, with 10 bases lying between them. Germline CDR1 is MGHRA and CDR2 is YSYEKL. The CDR3 is 15 amino acids. The CDR3 DNA sequence: TGCGCCAGCAGCCACCTCGGCGGCAGCACAGATACGCAGTATTTT. Protein sequence: CASSHLGGSTDTQYF.

This chain uses TRBV4-2 with TRBJ2-3; 9 bases fit TRBD2. Germline loops: CDR1 LGHNA, CDR2 YNFKEQ. The CDR3 sequence is 19 residues long. V was clipped by 0 bases and J by 2 bases; unmatched bases: 12. This chain's CDR3 is CASSQERGGGRAHTDTQYF. DNA for the CDR3: TGTGCCAGCAGCCAAGAGAGGGGCGGCGGGAGGGCCCACACAGATACGCAGTATTTT.

The chain couples TRBV6-5 to TRBJ2-7, with D perhaps TRBD2 (5 bases). Germline V CDR1 and CDR2: MNHEY, SVGAGI. With 3 bases removed from V and 0 bases from J, the gap between germline ends came to 12 bases. This CDR3 region has 15 residues. DNA of the CDR3: TGTGCCAGCAGTTATGAGGGAAGCATCTCCTACGAGCAGTACTTC. Its protein is CASSYEGSISYEQYF.

This clone was seen a single time. This sequence joins TRBV7-2 and TRBJ2-5; 12 nucleotides match TRBD2. Germline assignment: CDR1 SGHTA and CDR2 FQGNSA. The CDR3 totals 16 residues. After removal of 0 bases from V and 3 bases from J, the junction contained 2 bases not matched to a gene. The CDR3 is CASSLAWTSGKETQYF. The CDR3 DNA reads TGTGCCAGCAGCTTAGCATGGACTAGCGGGAAAGAGACCCAGTACTTC.